Following are 5 T cell receptor beta chains from one sample sequenced in a study of OX40 agonist ivuxolimab in advanced cancers. Assay: immunoSEQ multiplex PCR; the TCRdb copy retains only in-frame clones and omits some. The sample contains under 80,000 clones, approximately 86% of which appear only once. The sample consisted of CD4+ or CD8+ T cells sorted from blood, taken in a trial of the OX40 agonist ivuxolimab. These TCRs come from an adult with an advanced solid tumor such as melanoma, head and neck, liver or kidney cancer.

The chain carries TRBV9 and TRBJ1-1; D remains unclear. Germline V gene lookup returns CDR1 SGDLS and CDR2 YYNGEE. CDR3 length: 13 residues. V gave up 4 bases and J gave up 4 bases, with 11 bases separating them. The CDR3 protein is CASSRESGTEAFF. CDR3 DNA sequence: TGTGCCAGCAGCCGAGAGTCGGGCACTGAAGCTTTCTTT.

The chain has TRBV27 and TRBJ1-2; D ambiguous. The CDR3 sequence is 17 residues long. Germline assignment: CDR1 MNHEY and CDR2 SMNVEV (reference sequence). V lost 0 bases and J 0 bases, leaving 14 bases between the germline ends. As DNA, the CDR3 is TGTGCCAGCAGTTTATCGGCGATCCGGGTGACTAACTATGGCTACACCTTC. Translation: CASSLSAIRVTNYGYTF.

This chain uses TRBV30 with TRBJ1-2, with D possibly TRBD1 on 5 matching bases. Per the germline V gene, CDR1 is GTSNPN and CDR2 is SVGIG (reference sequence). The germline V and J ends were trimmed by 2 bases and 8 bases, with 18 bases remaining between them. The CDR3 runs 14 residues. CDR3 DNA: TGTGCCTGGAGTCACGGCAGGGAAAGGGGCGGCTACACCTTC. Residues: CAWSHGRERGGYTF.

This rearrangement joins TRBV25-1 to TRBJ1-1, with TRBD1 as a possible D gene (5 bases). Trimming stripped 6 bases from V and 1 base from J, with 12 bases between. Germline CDR1 MGHDK, CDR2 SYGVNS. The CDR3 is 14 residues long. The CDR3 spells CASRADNRNTEAFF. The CDR3 nucleotides read TGTGCCAGCAGGGCGGACAACAGGAACACTGAAGCTTTCTTT.

This clone was counted once. The rearrangement uses TRBV9 and TRBJ2-1, with 11 bases lining up with TRBD2. The CDR3 loop spans 15 amino acids. Per the germline V gene, CDR1 is SGDLS and CDR2 is YYNGEE. Trimming removed 4 bases from V and 10 bases from J; junction bases left unmatched: 10. CDR3 sequence: CASSSRSGRAEEQFF. For the CDR3, the DNA is TGTGCCAGCAGCAGCCGTAGCGGGAGGGCCGAGGAGCAGTTCTTC. Combining the CDR3 with reference TRBV9 and TRBJ2-1 gives the whole variable domain DSGVTQTPKHLITATGQRVTLRCSPRSGDLSVYWYQQSLDQGLQFLIQYYNGEERAKGNILERFSAQQFPDLHSELNLSSLELGDSALYFCASSSRSGRAEEQFFGPGTRLTVL.